A single sample gave rise to the 24 T cell receptor beta chains below, sequenced in a study of cytomegalovirus exposure and HLA in healthy donors. This PCR relied on a set of 60 Vbeta primers and 13 Jbeta primers. Method: immunoSEQ multiplex PCR; TCRdb's copy keeps in-frame clones and lacks some. The data contain some 190,000 clones, 85% of them singletons. The sample was PBMCs. The origin of the receptors is a boy younger than 10 in good health and CMV-seronegative.

This clone occurred once. The chain carries TRBV13 and TRBJ2-3, with D possibly TRBD1 on 6 matching bases. There are 18 residues in the CDR3. Looked up from germline, CDR1 is PRHDT and CDR2 is FYEKMQ (reference sequence). V dropped 4 bases and J dropped 2 bases, with 22 bases sitting between them. In DNA form, the CDR3 reads TGTGCCAGCAGCTCAGCCAACGAAGGACAGACCCACACAGATACGCAGTATTTT. It is translated as CASSSANEGQTHTDTQYF.

The chain combines TRBV2 with TRBJ1-3; possible D gene TRBD1, 5 bases. This CDR3 spans 16 amino acids. CDR1 and CDR2 from the germline V gene are SNHLY and FYNNEI. The V and J ends lost 8 bases and 0 bases respectively, with 17 bases between them. CDR3 coding DNA: TGTGCCAGCGCGGCTACAGGAGCCATCTCTGGAAACACCATATATTTT. It yields the protein CASAATGAISGNTIYF. The full variable domain, with the rest looked up from reference TRBV2 and TRBJ1-3, is EPEVTQTPSHQVTQMGQEVILRCVPISNHLYFYWYRQILGQKVEFLVSFYNNEISEKSEIFDDQFSVERPDGSNFTLKIRSTKLEDSAMYFCASAATGAISGNTIYFGEGSWLTVV.

This clone was observed a few times. The V and J genes are TRBV5-1 and TRBJ2-2, with 7 bases that match TRBD1. The germline CDR1 and CDR2 sequences are SGHRS and YFSETQ. The length of the CDR3 is 15 residues. Losses at the gene ends were 3 bases for V and 2 bases for J; bases not matched to a gene: 4. The CDR3 protein is CASSWGTENTGELFF. In nucleotides, the CDR3 is TGCGCCAGCAGCTGGGGGACAGAAAACACCGGGGAGCTGTTTTTT. The full variable domain, with the rest looked up from reference TRBV5-1 and TRBJ2-2, is KAGVTQTPRYLIKTRGQQVTLSCSPISGHRSVSWYQQTPGQGLQFLFEYFSETQRNKGNFPGRFSGRQFSNSRSEMNVSTLELGDSALYLCASSWGTENTGELFFGEGSRLTVL.

The V and J genes are TRBV12-5 and TRBJ1-1; D is ambiguous. Trimming removed 7 bases at V and 1 base at J, with 22 bases between. Germline V gene sequence: CDR1 LGHNT, CDR2 FRNRAP. This CDR3 region has 17 residues. CDR3 bases: TGTGCTAGTGCCTCTCTGTACTCCGGGTCGGGGAACACTGAAGCTTTCTTT. It translates to CASASLYSGSGNTEAFF.

Concerning this clone itself: One junction end disagrees with the germline gene, perhaps due to a read error. This rearrangement joins TRBV7-9 to TRBJ1-5; D gene unclear. The CDR3 totals 13 residues. CDR1 and CDR2 (germline): SEHNR, FQNEAQ (reference sequence). CDR3 protein: CSSSSLSNQPQHF. The DNA of the CDR3 is TGTTCCAGCAGCTCCCTTTCCAATCAGCCCCAGCATTTT.

The chain joins TRBV4-1 to TRBJ2-7, with 7 bases that match TRBD2. Unmatched junction bases numbered 18, after V lost 0 bases and J lost 7 bases. CDR1 and CDR2 (germline): MGHRA, YSYEKL. CDR3 size: 18 residues. CDR3 in DNA: TGCGCCAGCAGCCAAGAAAACAACGTGCGCGGGAGTCTTCGGGAGCAGTACTTC. Translating gives CASSQENNVRGSLREQYF.

The chain uses TRBV5-1 and TRBJ1-4; D possibly corresponds to TRBD1 (6 bases). V shed 0 bases and J shed 7 bases, with 10 bases lying between them. The CDR3 spans 14 residues. Per germline, CDR1 SGHRS and CDR2 YFSETQ. CDR3 bases: TGCGCCAGCAGCTTGGCGACAGGTCTTGAAAAACTGTTTTTT. It encodes CASSLATGLEKLFF. The whole variable domain, filled in from reference TRBV5-1 and TRBJ1-4, reads KAGVTQTPRYLIKTRGQQVTLSCSPISGHRSVSWYQQTPGQGLQFLFEYFSETQRNKGNFPGRFSGRQFSNSRSEMNVSTLELGDSALYLCASSLATGLEKLFFGSGTQLSVL.

Notes on this clone: Other DNA sequences within the sample encode an identical CDR3. This chain connects TRBV6-1 to TRBJ1-1; D is unresolved. Germline V lookup: CDR1 MNHNS, CDR2 SASEGT. This CDR3 spans 13 amino acids. Trimming removed 3 bases from V and 1 base from J, with 6 bases in between. The CDR3 region is CASSERENTEAFF. The CDR3 region has the DNA TGTGCCAGCAGTGAGAGGGAGAACACTGAAGCTTTCTTT.

The rearrangement uses TRBV18 and TRBJ2-1; 13 bases line up with TRBD2. The germline V gene has CDR1 KGHSH and CDR2 LQKENI. J lost 4 bases, V lost 3 bases, and 3 bases had no gene match. The CDR3 has 16 amino acids. The CDR3 sequence: CASSPGLAGWYNEQFF. DNA for the CDR3: TGTGCCAGCTCACCGGGACTAGCGGGATGGTACAATGAGCAGTTCTTC.

The rearrangement uses TRBV7-9 and TRBJ1-3, with TRBD1 identical over 7 bases. In germline, CDR1 is SEHNR, CDR2 FQNEAQ (reference sequence). The CDR3 loop spans 15 amino acids. V shed 1 base, J shed 2 bases, and the junction held 2 bases outside the gene matches. The chain's CDR3 is CASSLVGTAGNTIYF. The CDR3 region has the DNA TGTGCCAGCAGCTTAGTGGGGACAGCTGGAAACACCATATATTTT.

V is TRBV6-1 and J is TRBJ1-6; D possibly corresponds to TRBD1 (6 bases). The germline CDR1 and CDR2 sequences are MNHNS and SASEGT. The CDR3 is made up of 15 amino acids. V gave up 5 bases and J gave up 3 bases, with 11 bases separating them. Here the CDR3 DNA reads TGTGCCAGCAGTCCCGAGGGGGTCTATAATTCACCCCTCCACTTT. It translates to CASSPEGVYNSPLHF.

This chain connects TRBV6-5 to TRBJ2-2; D perhaps matches TRBD2 (5 bases). The CDR3 extends over 13 amino acids. Per the germline V gene, CDR1 is MNHEY and CDR2 is SVGAGI. Deletions cut 6 bases from V and 7 bases from J, with 12 bases between. The CDR3 DNA is TGTGCCAGCAGGGACGGGAAGTTCGGGGAGCTGTTTTTT. Its translation is CASRDGKFGELFF.

To note about this clone: Distinct nucleotide sequences in the sample also encode this CDR3. V is TRBV19 and J is TRBJ1-1, with D maybe TRBD1 (6 bases). Germline CDR1 reads LNHDA; CDR2 reads SQIVND (reference sequence). The V and J ends lost 3 bases and 2 bases respectively, with 7 bases between them. The CDR3 loop spans 13 amino acids. The DNA of the CDR3 is TGTGCCAGTAGTATCAGGGGAAACACTGAAGCTTTCTTT. Protein: CASSIRGNTEAFF.

This rearrangement joins TRBV13 to TRBJ2-4; 8 bases are a match to TRBD2. Germline values: CDR1 PRHDT, CDR2 FYEKMQ (reference sequence). After removal of 8 bases from V and 2 bases from J, the junction contained 8 bases not matched to a gene. The CDR3 consists of 15 residues. CDR3 bases: TGTGCCAGCGGACATAGCGGGATTTCCAAAAACATTCAGTACTTC. Its protein product is CASGHSGISKNIQYF. The full variable domain, completed using reference TRBV13 and TRBJ2-4, is AAGVIQSPRHLIKEKRETATLKCYPIPRHDTVYWYQQGPGQDPQFLISFYEKMQSDKGSIPDRFSAQQFSDYHSELNMSSLELGDSALYFCASGHSGISKNIQYFGAGTRLSVL.

V usage is TRBV9 and J usage is TRBJ2-1, with TRBD1 as a possible D gene (5 bases). Trimming stripped 0 bases from V and 0 bases from J, with 7 bases between. The length of the CDR3 is 15 residues. Germline V CDR1 and CDR2: SGDLS, YYNGEE. Here the CDR3 reads CASSVGGPSYNEQFF. The DNA for the CDR3 is TGTGCCAGCAGCGTAGGGGGCCCCTCCTACAATGAGCAGTTCTTC.

This clone was seen more than once but under ten times. The CDR3 DNA is TGTGCCAGCCAAACTCTTGACAGGGATCACACTGAAGCTTTCTTT. Its translation: CASQTLDRDHTEAFF. The rearrangement links TRBV25-1 to TRBJ1-1; 7 nucleotides align to TRBD1. The junction had 12 bases not matched to a gene; V was cut back by 8 bases and J by 3 bases. This CDR3 spans 15 amino acids. Germline assignment: CDR1 MGHDK and CDR2 SYGVNS.

This chain uses TRBV9 with TRBJ2-7; 7 bases match TRBD2. Unmatched junction bases numbered 12, after V lost 2 bases and J lost 7 bases. Per the germline V gene, CDR1 is SGDLS and CDR2 is YYNGEE. The CDR3 is 15 residues long. DNA of the CDR3: TGTGCCAGCAGCGTGTCCGGGGGGACCTATGGGGAGCAGTACTTC. This encodes CASSVSGGTYGEQYF.

In nucleotides, the CDR3 is TGTGCCAGCAGCCCGGGGACAGTCAATAATGAAAAACTGTTTTTT. Its translation: CASSPGTVNNEKLFF. This chain links TRBV5-4 with TRBJ1-4; 7 bases match TRBD1. The CDR3 is 15 residues long. V gave up 4 bases and J gave up 4 bases; unmatched junction bases: 7. Germline V gives CDR1 SGHNT, CDR2 YYREEE (reference sequence).

The chain carries TRBV19 and TRBJ1-5, with D possibly being TRBD1 (6 bases). Germline CDR1 and CDR2: LNHDA and SQIVND (reference sequence). V was cut by 9 bases and J by 4 bases, with 13 bases left in between. The CDR3 runs 13 residues. For the CDR3, the DNA is TGTGCCAGCTCAGACAGGACGAATCAGCCCCAGCATTTT. Amino acid sequence: CASSDRTNQPQHF.

The chain joins TRBV27 to TRBJ2-1, with 9 bases lining up with TRBD2. Germline V gene sequence: CDR1 MNHEY, CDR2 SMNVEV (reference sequence). The CDR3 covers 14 residues. V lost 6 bases, J lost 7 bases, and 7 bases stayed unmatched. The CDR3: CASRGTSNSNEQFF. CDR3 sequence (DNA): TGTGCCAGCAGGGGGACTAGCAATTCTAATGAGCAGTTCTTC.

The chain combines TRBV11-2 with TRBJ2-1, with D maybe TRBD2 (5 bases). Trimming took 3 bases from V and 8 from J, leaving 20 bases between them. CDR1 SGHAT and CDR2 FQNNGV come from the germline V gene. The CDR3 runs 16 residues. CDR3 bases: TGTGCCAGCAGCTTCGGGATAGCGACCCTTACCTATGAGCAGTTCTTC. Encoded protein: CASSFGIATLTYEQFF.

The genes are TRBV28 and TRBJ1-4; D is uncertain. The CDR3 has 14 amino acids. V dropped 2 bases and J dropped 3 bases, with 7 bases sitting between them. In germline, CDR1 is MDHEN, CDR2 SYDVKM. CDR3 DNA: TGTGCCAGCAGTTTACCCGTCTCTAATGAAAAACTGTTTTTT. This translates into CASSLPVSNEKLFF. Full variable domain (rest looked up from reference TRBV28 and TRBJ1-4): DVKVTQSSRYLVKRTGEKVFLECVQDMDHENMFWYRQDPGLGLRLIYFSYDVKMKEKGDIPEGYSVSREKKERFSLILESASTNQTSMYLCASSLPVSNEKLFFGSGTQLSVL.

The rearrangement links TRBV30 to TRBJ2-3, with 15 bases lining up with TRBD2. Trimming cost V 4 bases and J 5 bases; bases outside gene matches: 4. Looked up from germline, CDR1 is GTSNPN and CDR2 is SVGIG (reference sequence). This CDR3 comprises 15 residues. The CDR3 region is CAWIPGLAGGDTQYF. CDR3 nucleotides: TGTGCCTGGATTCCGGGACTAGCGGGAGGAGATACGCAGTATTTT.

The J gene is TRBJ2-2, the V gene TRBV29-1, with 8 nucleotides matching TRBD1. This CDR3 has 13 residues. V shed 4 bases, J shed 7 bases, and the junction held 5 bases outside the gene matches. Germline values: CDR1 SQVTM, CDR2 ANQGSEA. The CDR3 nucleotides read TGCAGCGTTGGACAGGGGATGAACGGGGAGCTGTTTTTT. Translating gives CSVGQGMNGELFF.